This TCR beta chain derives from a study of Ad26.COV2.S vaccination and SARS-CoV-2 variants. Study-wide background: Intramuscularly, Ad26.COV2.S was given either once or twice, 56 days apart.

Generated by immunoSEQ multiplex PCR, the TCRdb table keeps only in-frame clones and is missing some. The table includes about 420,000 clones, 88% detected once. Treatment indicated: around 19 received Ad26.COV2.S at low or high dose, single or two shots; roughly five received placebo; per-sample allocation not given. Material that was analyzed had been drawn on day 63 after the first vaccine or placebo injection. CDR1 and CDR2 (germline): KGHSH, LQKENI. V was clipped by 7 bases and J by 6 bases; unmatched bases: 6. This CDR3 region has 14 residues. This clone has just one count. The sequencing used peripheral blood, collected in a trial of Ad26.COV2.S vaccine versus placebo. The receptor was isolated from a person aged 18-65 years who received the Ad26.COV2.S COVID-19 vaccine or a placebo. The rearrangement links TRBV18 to TRBJ2-1, with 10 bases aligning to TRBD1. CDR3 in DNA: TGTGCCAGCTTACCTAGGACAGGGGGCAATGAGCAGTTCTTC. Translated, it gives CASLPRTGGNEQFF.